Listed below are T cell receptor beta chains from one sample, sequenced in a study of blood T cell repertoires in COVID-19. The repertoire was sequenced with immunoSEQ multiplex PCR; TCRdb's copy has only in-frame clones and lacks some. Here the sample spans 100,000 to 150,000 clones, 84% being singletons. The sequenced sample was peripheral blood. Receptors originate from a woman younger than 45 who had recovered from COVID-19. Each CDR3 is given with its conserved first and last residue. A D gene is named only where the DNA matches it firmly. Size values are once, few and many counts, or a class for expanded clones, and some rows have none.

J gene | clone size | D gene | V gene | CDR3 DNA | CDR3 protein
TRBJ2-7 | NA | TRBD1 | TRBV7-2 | TGTGCCAGCAGCTCGGGACCTAAGGGACAGGGGGCCTACGAGCAGTACTTC | CASSSGPKGQGAYEQYF
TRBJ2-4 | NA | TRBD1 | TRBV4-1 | TGCGCCAGCAGCCATTTCGGCCTCACAGGGGGCGCAGCCAAAAACATTCAGTACTTC | CASSHFGLTGGAAKNIQYF
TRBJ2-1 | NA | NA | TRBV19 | TGTGCCAGTAGTTTTGGGCAGGGGCTGTACAATGAGCAGTTCTTC | CASSFGQGLYNEQFF
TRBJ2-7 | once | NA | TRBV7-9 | TGTGCCAGCAGCTTAGAGTCTAGCAGTAGGTACGAGCAGTACTTC | CASSLESSSRYEQYF
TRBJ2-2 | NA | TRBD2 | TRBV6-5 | TGTGCCAGCAAACCCGGACTAGCCGCCGGGGAGCTGTTTTTT | CASKPGLAAGELFF
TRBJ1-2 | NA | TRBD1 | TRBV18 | TGTGCCAGCTCACCAGGACAGGGTGGGTATGGCTACACCTTC | CASSPGQGGYGYTF
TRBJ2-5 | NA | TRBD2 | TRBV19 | TGTGCCAGTAACCCAGCGGGAGGGCCGCAAGAGACCCAGTACTTC | CASNPAGGPQETQYF
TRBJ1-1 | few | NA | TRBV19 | TGTGCCAGTAGTACTCCCTACGGGGGGAGCTCGGAAGCTTTCTTT | CASSTPYGGSSEAFF
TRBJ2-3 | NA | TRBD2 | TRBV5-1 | TGCGCCAGCAGCTTGCGGACTAGCGGGGCAGATACGCAGTATTTT | CASSLRTSGADTQYF
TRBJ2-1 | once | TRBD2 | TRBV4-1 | TGCGCCAGCAGCCTCCCCCGGGGGGATTACAATGAGCAGTTCTTC | CASSLPRGDYNEQFF
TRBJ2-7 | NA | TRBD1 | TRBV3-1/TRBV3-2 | TGTGCCAGCAGCCAAGTACAGGGGGTCTACGAGCAGTACTTC | CASSQVQGVYEQYF
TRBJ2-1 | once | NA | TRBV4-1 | TGCGCCAGCAGCCAAGTACCGGGGAGCTCCTACAATGAGCAGTTCTTC | CASSQVPGSSYNEQFF
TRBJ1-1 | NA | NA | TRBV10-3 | TGTGCCATCAGCCTAACGAAGGGGGACACTGAAGCTTTCTTT | CAISLTKGDTEAFF
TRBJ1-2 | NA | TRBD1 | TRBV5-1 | TGCGCCAGCAGCAATACCGGGACAGCCTATGGCTACACCTTC | CASSNTGTAYGYTF
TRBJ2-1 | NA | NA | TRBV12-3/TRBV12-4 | TGTGCCAGCCGGCGTGGGGCTGATGAGCAGTTCTTC | CASRRGADEQFF
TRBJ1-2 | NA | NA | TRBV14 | TGTGCCAGCAGCCAACAAGGACGGGGATTCTATGGCTACACCTTC | CASSQQGRGFYGYTF
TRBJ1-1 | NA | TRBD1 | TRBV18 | TGTGCCAGCTCATTTTCGACAGGGATGAACACTGAAGCTTTCTTT | CASSFSTGMNTEAFF
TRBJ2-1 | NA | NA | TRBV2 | TGTGCCAGCAGTGGAGGTCGGGGGACCTACAATGAGCAGTTCTTC | CASSGGRGTYNEQFF
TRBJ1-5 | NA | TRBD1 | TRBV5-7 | TGTGCCAGCAGCACCCACCCGGACGTGACAGGGGGCTACAATCAGCCCCAGCATTTT | CASSTHPDVTGGYNQPQHF
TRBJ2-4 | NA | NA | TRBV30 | TGTGCCTGGACTACAGGGCTCGCCAAAAACATTCAGTACTTC | CAWTTGLAKNIQYF
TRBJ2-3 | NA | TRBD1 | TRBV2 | TGTGCCACCAGGACAGGGGGCACAGATACGCAGTATTTT | CATRTGGTDTQYF
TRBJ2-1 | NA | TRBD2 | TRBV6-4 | TGTGCCAGCAGTGACGCCGGGACTAGCGGGATCAATGAGCAGTTCTTC | CASSDAGTSGINEQFF
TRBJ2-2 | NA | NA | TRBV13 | TGTGCCAGCCTTTCTAAGGGGGAGCTGTTTTTT | CASLSKGELFF
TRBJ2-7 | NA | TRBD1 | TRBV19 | TGTGCCAGTAGTACCGGGACAGGGGTCCGCGAGCAGTACTTC | CASSTGTGVREQYF